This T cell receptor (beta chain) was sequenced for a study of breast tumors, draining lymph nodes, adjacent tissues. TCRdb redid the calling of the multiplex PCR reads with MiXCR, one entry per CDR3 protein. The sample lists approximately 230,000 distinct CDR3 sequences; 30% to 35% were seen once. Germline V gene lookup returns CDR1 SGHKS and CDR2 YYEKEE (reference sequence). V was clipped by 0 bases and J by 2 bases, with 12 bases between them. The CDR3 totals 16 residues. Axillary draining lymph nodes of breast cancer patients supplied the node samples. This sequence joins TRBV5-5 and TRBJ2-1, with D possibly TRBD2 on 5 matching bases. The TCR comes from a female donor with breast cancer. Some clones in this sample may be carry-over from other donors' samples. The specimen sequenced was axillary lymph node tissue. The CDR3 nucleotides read TGTGCCAGCAGCTTGGAACTGGCGGGTCCCTACAATGAGCAGTTCTTC. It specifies CASSLELAGPYNEQFF.